This TCR beta chain is drawn from a study of CD8+ T cells in alopecia areata (dated by TCRdb to the late 2010s). Study-wide context: Treated patients were enrolled in an open-label pilot trial of oral tofacitinib, 5 to 10 mg twice daily, for moderate-to-severe alopecia areata. Patients received tofacitinib for 6 to 18 months and were then followed off drug for 6 months to check for delayed response and recurrence. In treated patients, disease severity was measured using the SALT score, which gives the percentage of scalp surface area affected. In both human patients and the C3H/HeJ mouse model, the study applied high-throughput TCRbeta sequencing to look at T cell clonal expansion in alopecia areata. Scalp tissue and sorted CD4+ and CD8+ peripheral blood T cells from patchy and totalis/universalis alopecia areata patients and from healthy controls were covered by human TCRbeta sequencing. Patients on tofacitinib were biopsied at baseline and after 4 and 24 weeks of treatment, and several of the patients also had a later scalp biopsy. Clonality in the scalp was compared among normal scalp (n=4), patchy alopecia areata scalp (n=8), and alopecia totalis/universalis scalp (n=8). RNA came from the PAXgene miRNA kit for fixed scalp, the miRNeasy kit for PBMCs, and the RNeasy kit for mouse skin. immunoSEQ multiplex PCR using 35 Vbeta forward primers and 13 Jbeta reverse primers was used to amplify TCRbeta CDR3 regions. Study-wide findings and limitations: Because the treated cohort was small and included a single nonresponder, larger studies are needed to assess links between baseline CD8+ expansion and response. Scalp clonality and the number of expanded CD8+ clones among the top 100 scalp clones were significantly decreased by tofacitinib. Compared with normal scalp, lesional scalp, particularly in alopecia totalis/universalis, had higher clonality and more expanded CD8+ clones, which suggests antigenic drive. Unlike mouse skin, which is dominated by gammadelta T cells, normal human skin has resident alphabeta T cells that are also sequenced, and this complicates analysis of the scalp TCR repertoire. Shared TCR sequences between patients were less evident than in mice, which may be partly attributable to HLA diversity in the patient population. Many expanded lesional clones were found to persist in scalp and blood during tofacitinib treatment, and relapse after treatment cessation may be partly explained by this persistence.

CDR1 and CDR2 are drawn from the germline V gene: SQVTM, ANQGSEA. V lost 6 bases and J lost 4 bases; the stretch between them is 14 bases long. The CDR3 holds 13 amino acids from the cysteine to the phenylalanine. Only the CDR3 region is kept as DNA, spanning 39 bases read in frame from base 1. The time point label, read with the paper, signifies: 24 weeks on oral tofacitinib. The treatment or condition label corresponds to: oral pan-JAK inhibitor, 5-10 mg twice daily. From alopecia areata patients, peripheral blood was collected along with lesional scalp punch biopsies. PBMCs were isolated by density centrifugation and stained for CD3, CD4 and CD8, and CD4+ and CD8+ T cells were sorted on a FACSAria. Worth noting for this clone: The specificity of this receptor is unknown. The sample holds no much larger clone one base away, and base qualities are not on file.

The library came from the immunoSEQ multiplex PCR assay. For TCR sequencing, RNA was extracted from every sample and reverse transcribed into cDNA to serve as template. First-strand cDNA was synthesized with SuperScript III using a 2:1 mix of oligo-dT and random hexamers. A synthetic immune receptor repertoire was used to measure amplification bias, and any remaining bias was corrected computationally. On the study's bioinformatics: Raw reads were preprocessed to remove errors, and CDR3 was defined by IMGT conventions from the conserved cysteine to phenylalanine. Clonality was calculated as 1 minus Shannon entropy normalized by log2 of the number of productive unique TCRs. Whether each scalp clone was CD4 or CD8 was inferred by checking scalp TCRbeta sequences against the CD4 and CD8 repertoires from sorted blood. TCRdb provides this immuneACCESS table in a form limited to in-frame rearrangements. Some clones are lacking; in checked studies, under half of them reflect an unresolved V gene, and why the rest are absent is not known. V and J calls and clone size are those listed in that table; D and trimming were worked out from the DNA. The sample table lists around 270,000 clones, nearly 60% of them with a count of one. The ten most abundant clones make up more than 1.5% of the sample.

The rearrangement joined TRBV29-1 to TRBJ2-3, with the D call perhaps TRBD1 or TRBD2, each one matching 5 bases. The specimen was CD4+ T cells sorted from blood, collected at week 24, from a patient treated with tofacitinib. The receptor was derived from a human donor with alopecia areata. The nucleotide sequence is TGCAGCGTGGGGGAGTATGGCGCAGATACGCAGTATTTT. Its translation reads: CSVGEYGADTQYF.